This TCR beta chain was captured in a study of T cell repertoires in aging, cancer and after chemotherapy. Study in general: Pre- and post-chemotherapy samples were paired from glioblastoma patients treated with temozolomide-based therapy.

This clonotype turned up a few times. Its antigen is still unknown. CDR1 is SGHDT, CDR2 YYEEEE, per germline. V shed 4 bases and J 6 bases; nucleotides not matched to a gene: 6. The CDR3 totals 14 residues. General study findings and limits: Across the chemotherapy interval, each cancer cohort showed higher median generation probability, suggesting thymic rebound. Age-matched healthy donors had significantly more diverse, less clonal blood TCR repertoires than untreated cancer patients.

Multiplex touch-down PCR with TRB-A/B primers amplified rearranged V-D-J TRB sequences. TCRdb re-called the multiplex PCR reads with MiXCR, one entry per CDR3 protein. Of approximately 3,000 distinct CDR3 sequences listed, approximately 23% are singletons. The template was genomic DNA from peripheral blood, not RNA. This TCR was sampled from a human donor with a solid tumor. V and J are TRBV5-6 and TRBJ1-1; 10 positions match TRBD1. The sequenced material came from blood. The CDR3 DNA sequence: TGTGCCAGCAGCCTTCGACAGGGGGCTTCTGAAGCTTTCTTT. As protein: CASSLRQGASEAFF.